This TCR beta chain was obtained from a study of T cells in Graves' hyperthyroidism and ophthalmopathy. Findings of the study overall: A model of 13 V-J features distinguished ophthalmopathy from stable hyperthyroidism. Clonotypes that were expanded in thyroid above 0.001 mostly appeared in blood too.

Template material for amplifying TCR beta CDR3 regions consisted of RNA transcripts. HTBI primers were the set used in a first-round RT-PCR of the TCR CDR3. TCRdb redid the calling of the multiplex PCR reads with MiXCR, one entry per CDR3 protein. The sample holds about 530,000 distinct CDR3 sequences, under 20% seen once. The CDR3 length is 16 residues. Deletions cut 1 base from V and 5 bases from J, with 15 bases between. CDR1 and CDR2 from the germline V gene are SGHVS and FQNEAQ. This clonotype has more than one count but fewer than ten. Its antigen is not known. Exclusion followed for patients with uncontrolled infection, other autoimmune disease, pregnancy or lactation.

The chain uses TRBV7-8 and TRBJ2-1; tentative D call: TRBD2 (5 bases). The clonotype originates from a woman in her late teens or twenties with Graves' ophthalmopathy. The source material was blood. The DNA for the CDR3 is TGTGCCAGCAGCTTAGGAGGGATGTCCTTAAACAATGAGCAGTTCTTC. Encoded protein: CASSLGGMSLNNEQFF.